Below, one TCR beta chain is given with its context. Germline V gives CDR1 MNHEY, CDR2 SVGAGI. CDR3 length: 14 residues. V was pared by 0 bases and J by 14 bases, with 8 bases of the junction left unmatched. The protocol was immunoSEQ multiplex PCR, while the TCRdb copy is restricted to in-frame clones and leaves out a portion. The data contain 140,000 to 150,000 clones, 85% to 90% of them singletons. The entry originates in a study of blood T cell repertoires in COVID-19. This TCR derives from a man between 60 and 70 years old who had recovered from COVID-19. V is TRBV6-5 and J is TRBJ2-1, with 9 bases aligning to TRBD1. Sequencing used PBMCs or T cells enriched from blood (not recorded which). Here the CDR3 DNA reads TGTGCCAGCAGTTACTCGGGGACAGGGCTTTATGAGTTCTTC. Its protein is CASSYSGTGLYEFF.